Following are 30 T cell receptor beta chains from one sample sequenced in a study of T cell repertoires in cytomegalovirus infection. TCRdb analysed the reads with MiXCR anew, one entry per CDR3 protein. The sample records approximately 910,000 distinct CDR3 sequences, approximately 31% being singletons. No antigen has been identified for these receptors. The sequencing used cultured CD8+ T cells from PBMCs, collected from culture after CMV antigen stimulation. These receptors came from a human donor in good health (CMV status not recorded). Some clones in this sample may be carry-over from other donors' samples.

Only a few counts were recorded for this clonotype. The chain recombines TRBV6-6 with TRBJ1-1; 7 bases agree with TRBD1. This CDR3 spans 17 amino acids. Per germline, CDR1 MNHNY and CDR2 SVGAGI (reference sequence). J gave up 2 bases and V 4 bases, and 13 bases lay outside the gene matches. The CDR3 coding sequence is TGTGCCAGCAGTTTTCCTAGACAGGGTCCTGGAAACACTGAAGCTTTCTTT. Its protein is CASSFPRQGPGNTEAFF.

This clonotype has more than one count but fewer than ten. The chain uses TRBV6-2 or TRBV6-3 and TRBJ2-2; the D gene is possibly TRBD1 (5 bases). The CDR3 extends over 15 amino acids. Germline assignment: CDR1 MNHEY and CDR2 SVGEGT. The ends were cut back, 2 bases at V and 5 bases at J, with 12 bases in the middle. DNA of the CDR3: TGTGCCAGCAGTTACACCCTAAGGGGAACCGGGGAGCTGTTTTTT. Encoded protein: CASSYTLRGTGELFF.

The V and J genes are TRBV4-2 and TRBJ2-1, with D uncertain. V gave up 4 bases and J gave up 4 bases, with 8 bases separating them. CDR1 is LGHNA, CDR2 YNFKEQ, per germline. The CDR3 covers 13 residues. CDR3 amino acids: CASSPHVYNEQFF. The DNA of the CDR3 is TGTGCCAGCAGCCCACACGTTTACAATGAGCAGTTCTTC.

This clonotype was detected only a few times. The V gene is TRBV19, the J gene TRBJ2-7; possibly TRBD2 for D (5 bases). CDR1 is LNHDA and CDR2 is SQIVND in the germline V gene (reference sequence). The CDR3 loop spans 15 amino acids. Trimming took off 4 bases at V and 2 bases at J, with 15 bases between the two ends. The CDR3 reads CASSTLGGSTYEQYF. The CDR3 bases are TGTGCCAGTAGTACTCTCGGCGGGTCCACCTACGAGCAGTACTTC.

A remark on this clonotype: Being one base from a much bigger clone, this may be a read error. The rearrangement uses TRBV19 and TRBJ2-1; 7 nucleotides agree with TRBD1. The CDR3 has 14 amino acids. CDR1 is LNHDA, CDR2 SQIVND, per germline (reference sequence). The V and J ends lost 5 bases and 2 bases, in that order; junction bases with no gene match: 3. DNA of the CDR3: TGTGCCAGTAGTGTCGGGACAGCCTACAATGAGCAGTTCTTC. Translating gives CASSVGTAYNEQFF.

The J gene is TRBJ2-3, the V gene TRBV12-3 or TRBV12-4; D uncertain. The CDR3 runs 13 residues. The ends were cut back, 7 bases at V and 2 bases at J, with 10 bases in the middle. The DNA for the CDR3 is TGTGCCAGCACGCTAGGGTACACAGATACGCAGTATTTT. Its protein product is CASTLGYTDTQYF.

The chain employs TRBV6-2 or TRBV6-3 and TRBJ2-5; 7 bases are shared with TRBD2. Trimming took 5 bases from V and 4 from J; bases not matched to a gene: 4. The CDR3 totals 13 residues. Germline CDR1 MNHEY, CDR2 SVGEGT. The CDR3 bases are TGTGCCAGCAGTGCTGGGGAGGGAGAGACCCAGTACTTC. It codes for CASSAGEGETQYF.

The chain joins TRBV7-2 to TRBJ1-1; D ambiguous. V was cut by 5 bases and J by 1 base, with 8 bases left in between. The CDR3 totals 13 residues. CDR1 and CDR2 from the germline V gene are SGHTA and FQGNSA. The CDR3 here is CASSAYWNTEAFF. The CDR3, as DNA: TGTGCCAGCAGCGCCTACTGGAACACTGAAGCTTTCTTT. Based on the CDR3 plus reference TRBV7-2 and TRBJ1-1, the full variable domain is GAGVSQSPSNKVTEKGKDVELRCDPISGHTALYWYRQSLGQGLEFLIYFQGNSAPDKSGLPSDRFSAERTGGSVSTLTIQRTQQEDSAVYLCASSAYWNTEAFFGQGTRLTVV.

V and J are TRBV25-1 and TRBJ1-1, with no clear D. The CDR3 runs to 14 residues. The V end lost 10 bases, the J end lost 9 bases, and 24 bases lay between the germline ends. Germline assignment: CDR1 MGHDK and CDR2 SYGVNS. CDR3: CATSHYTRGEKAFF. The CDR3 nucleotides are TGTGCCACCTCACACTACACTCGGGGTGAAAAAGCTTTCTTT.

The chain combines TRBV9 with TRBJ2-2; 11 bases align to TRBD2. CDR1 SGDLS and CDR2 YYNGEE come from the germline V gene. Germline trimming cut 0 bases from V and 0 bases from J; bases unmatched to any gene: 4. CDR3 length: 18 amino acids. The CDR3 bases are TGTGCCAGCAGCGTAGTCACTAGCGGGGGCCCGAACACCGGGGAGCTGTTTTTT. Its protein is CASSVVTSGGPNTGELFF.

The rearrangement uses TRBV29-1 and TRBJ1-1; D uncertain. V was shortened by 5 bases and J by 4 bases, with 5 bases between the two germline ends. Germline V CDR1 and CDR2: SQVTM, ANQGSEA. The CDR3 contains 10 residues. The CDR3 is CSVTGTEAFF. CDR3 DNA sequence: TGCAGCGTTACGGGCACTGAAGCTTTCTTT.

V usage is TRBV7-8 and J usage is TRBJ2-1; the D gene could be TRBD1 or TRBD2 (5 bases each). Germline-derived CDR1 and CDR2 are SGHVS and FQNEAQ. The CDR3 contains 16 residues. V shed 1 base and J shed 1 base, with 11 bases lying between them. This CDR3 reads CASSLEGWGSYNEQFF. CDR3 nucleotide sequence: TGTGCCAGCAGCTTAGAAGGATGGGGGTCCTACAATGAGCAGTTCTTC.

The chain is built from TRBV5-1 and TRBJ1-1; 9 nucleotides align to TRBD1. This CDR3 contains 15 residues. J was trimmed by 5 bases and V by 3 bases; bases with no gene match: 8. Per germline, CDR1 SGHRS and CDR2 YFSETQ. The CDR3 nucleotides are TGCGCCAGCAGCTACCAGACAGGGGGGCCTACTGAAGCTTTCTTT. This sequence encodes CASSYQTGGPTEAFF.

This clonotype occurred a few times. The chain combines TRBV7-6 with TRBJ2-7; D may be TRBD1 or TRBD2 (5 bases each). Trimming shortened V by 5 bases and J by 0 bases, and 11 bases separated the two germline ends. Germline-derived CDR1 and CDR2 are SGHVS and FNYEAQ. This CDR3 has 14 amino acids. In DNA form, the CDR3 reads TGTGCCAGCAGCCCAGGGACCTTCTCCTACGAGCAGTACGTC. Protein: CASSPGTFSYEQYV.

V usage is TRBV29-1 and J usage is TRBJ2-1, with 11 positions matching TRBD2. CDR1 SQVTM and CDR2 ANQGSEA come from the germline V gene. The CDR3 has 16 residues. The trim removed 8 bases at V and 4 bases at J, leaving 13 bases unmatched. CDR3 loop: CSFAGASGGSYNEQFF. The CDR3 bases are TGCAGCTTCGCGGGCGCTAGCGGGGGGTCATACAATGAGCAGTTCTTC.

V usage is TRBV6-2 or TRBV6-3 and J usage is TRBJ2-1; unclear D gene. The CDR3 runs 13 residues. Trimming took off 2 bases at V and 10 bases at J, with 12 bases between the two ends. Germline-derived CDR1 and CDR2 are MNHEY and SVGEGT. The chain's CDR3 is CASSYGWDREQFF. The CDR3 coding sequence is TGTGCCAGCAGTTACGGGTGGGATCGGGAGCAGTTCTTC.

The rearrangement links TRBV27 to TRBJ2-2; the D gene is possibly TRBD1 (5 bases). Germline values: CDR1 MNHEY, CDR2 SMNVEV (reference sequence). V was shortened by 5 bases and J by 1 base, with 14 bases between the two germline ends. The CDR3 sequence is 16 residues long. CDR3 coding DNA: TGTGCCAGCAGTCCCCAGACAGCTTTGAACACCGGGGAGCTGTTTTTT. Its translation is CASSPQTALNTGELFF.

This sequence joins TRBV6-5 and TRBJ1-1; D unclear. V was pared by 11 bases and J by 2 bases, with 15 bases between. Germline CDR1 MNHEY, CDR2 SVGAGI. The CDR3 spans 13 residues. For the CDR3, the DNA is TGTGCCTGCGCGGTGGCGGATAACACTGAAGCTTTCTTT. This codes for CACAVADNTEAFF.

This clonotype was seen ten or more times. The CDR3 loop is CASSLRGGITGELFF. CDR3 sequence (DNA): TGTGCCAGCAGCTTAAGAGGGGGTATCACCGGGGAGCTGTTTTTT. This sequence joins TRBV7-3 and TRBJ2-2, with D possibly being TRBD1 (6 bases). Trimming removed 1 base at V and 4 bases at J, with 10 bases between. The CDR3 extends over 15 amino acids. The germline V gene encodes CDR1 SGHTA and CDR2 FQGTGA.

This clonotype was detected only a few times. The chain is built from TRBV6-1 and TRBJ1-2; possibly TRBD1 for D (5 bases). The CDR3 covers 14 residues. Germline assignment: CDR1 MNHNS and CDR2 SASEGT. Trimming stripped 2 bases from V and 3 bases from J, with 10 bases between. This CDR3 reads CASSEKGIHYGYTF. The CDR3, as DNA: TGTGCCAGCAGTGAAAAGGGGATTCACTATGGCTACACCTTC.

A few counts support this clonotype. The chain employs TRBV7-9 and TRBJ2-3; tentative D call: TRBD2 (6 bases). This CDR3 is built from 17 residues. The V and J ends lost 4 bases and 0 bases respectively, with 17 bases between them. From germline, CDR1 is SEHNR and CDR2 FQNEAQ (reference sequence). DNA for the CDR3: TGTGCCAGCAGCTCGGGACTCCTGCCATCTAGCACAGATACGCAGTATTTT. It encodes CASSSGLLPSSTDTQYF.

The chain recombines TRBV27 with TRBJ2-2, with TRBD1 identical over 10 bases. Germline values: CDR1 MNHEY, CDR2 SMNVEV (reference sequence). This CDR3 is 19 amino acids long. V dropped 4 bases and J dropped 2; count of bases not matched to a gene: 13. CDR3 nucleotides: TGTGCCAGCAGTTCCCGGGACAGGGGATATGGGGGTAACACCGGGGAGCTGTTTTTT. Translation gives CASSSRDRGYGGNTGELFF.

This clonotype was detected ten times or more. The junction departs from the called germline gene at one end, perhaps through a read error. This sequence joins TRBV7-8 and TRBJ2-7; tentatively, D is TRBD2 (6 bases). This CDR3 region has 15 residues. Germline loops: CDR1 SGHVS, CDR2 FQNEAQ. In DNA, the CDR3 is TGTGCCAGCAGCCTAGCCCAGGGACTCTCCTACGAGCAGTACTTC. The encoded protein is CASSLAQGLSYEQYF.

The sample holds many counts of this clonotype. As DNA, the CDR3 is TGTGCCAGCTGCTACCGGGACAGGGGCAATCAGCCCCAGCATTTT. Translated: CASCYRDRGNQPQHF. The J gene is TRBJ1-5, the V gene TRBV6-8; 9 bases are shared with TRBD1. The ends lost 8 bases at V and 2 bases at J; junction bases unmatched: 7. Looked up from germline, CDR1 is MNHGY and CDR2 is SAAAGT. The CDR3 sequence is 15 residues long.

Comment on this clonotype: At one end, the junction sequence differs from germline, possibly due to a read error. The chain carries TRBV5-1 and TRBJ2-1, with D perhaps matching TRBD1 or TRBD2 (5 bases each). CDR1 and CDR2 from the germline V gene are SGHRS and YFSETQ. CDR3 length: 13 amino acids. CDR3 sequence reads: CASSLFTGTDLRF. CDR3 bases: TGCGCCAGCAGCTTGTTCACCGGGACGGATTTACGCTTC.

The chain uses TRBV24-1 and TRBJ2-1; 8 bases fit TRBD1. The CDR3 consists of 16 residues. With 0 bases clipped from V and 7 bases from J, the junction kept 7 bases outside the gene matches. Per germline, CDR1 KGHDR and CDR2 SFDVKD. CDR3 in DNA: TGTGCCACCAGTGATTTGGGGCAGGGGGCGATGAATGAGCAGTTCTTC. The encoded protein is CATSDLGQGAMNEQFF.

This clonotype was seen more than once but under ten times. The rearrangement links TRBV7-2 to TRBJ1-1, with D possibly matching TRBD1 (5 bases). Per the germline V gene, CDR1 is SGHTA and CDR2 is FQGNSA. The CDR3 spans 14 residues. The germline V and J ends were trimmed by 5 bases and 4 bases, with 14 bases remaining between them. CDR3 nucleotide sequence: TGTGCCAGCAGCAACCGGGACGGTGGCACTGAAGCTTTCTTT. Translated: CASSNRDGGTEAFF.

The chain links TRBV4-1 to TRBJ2-2, with 8 bases matching TRBD2. This CDR3 region has 16 residues. The ends lost 3 bases at V and 3 bases at J; junction bases unmatched: 6. CDR1 MGHRA and CDR2 YSYEKL come from the germline V gene. CDR3 sequence (DNA): TGCGCCAGCAGCCACCTTGGACTAGCAGACACCGGGGAGCTGTTTTTT. Residues: CASSHLGLADTGELFF.

This rearrangement joins TRBV29-1 to TRBJ2-7, with D possibly being TRBD1 (5 bases). The germline V gene has CDR1 SQVTM and CDR2 ANQGSEA. The V end was cut by 1 base, the J end by 3 bases, with 13 bases between. The CDR3 sequence is 14 residues long. CDR3 loop: CSVEGQGTDYEQYF. In nucleotides, the CDR3 is TGCAGCGTTGAAGGTCAGGGTACTGACTACGAGCAGTACTTC.

The rearrangement joins TRBV6-5 to TRBJ2-3; 8 bases are a match to TRBD2. The CDR3 loop spans 16 amino acids. From germline, CDR1 is MNHEY and CDR2 SVGAGI. V was clipped by 3 bases and J by 0 bases; unmatched bases: 5. The CDR3 region has the DNA TGTGCCAGCAGTTATTACACGGGGGGGAGCACAGATACGCAGTATTTT. Protein sequence: CASSYYTGGSTDTQYF.